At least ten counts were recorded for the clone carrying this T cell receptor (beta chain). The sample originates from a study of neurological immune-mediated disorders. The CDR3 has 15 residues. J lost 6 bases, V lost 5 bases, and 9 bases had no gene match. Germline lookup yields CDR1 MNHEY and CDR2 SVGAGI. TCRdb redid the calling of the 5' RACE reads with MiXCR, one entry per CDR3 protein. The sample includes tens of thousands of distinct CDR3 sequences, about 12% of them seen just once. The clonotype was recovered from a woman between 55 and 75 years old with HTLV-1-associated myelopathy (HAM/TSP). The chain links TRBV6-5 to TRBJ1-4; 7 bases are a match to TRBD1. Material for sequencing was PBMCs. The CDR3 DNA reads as TGTGCCAGCAGTGGCTTGACAGGGAAACATGAAAAACTGTTTTTT. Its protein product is CASSGLTGKHEKLFF.